These 3 T cell receptor beta chains share one sample of origin, sequenced in a study of cytotoxic CD8 clonotypes in ibrutinib-treated CLL. This table comes from immunoSEQ multiplex PCR, and its TCRdb copy is limited to in-frame clones, with some not included. The sample includes 70,000 to 80,000 clones, 75% to 90% seen only once; the top ten take around 37%. The input for sequencing was PBMCs, taken after 24 months of ibrutinib treatment. The receptors shown here come from a human donor with chronic lymphocytic leukemia.

V usage is TRBV6-5 and J usage is TRBJ1-1; D possibly corresponds to TRBD1 (6 bases). This CDR3 has 15 amino acids. Deletions cut 3 bases from V and 1 base from J, with 12 bases between. The germline V gene has CDR1 MNHEY and CDR2 SVGAGI. The CDR3 DNA sequence: TGTGCCAGCAGTTATCAGGGGCTAACGAACACTGAAGCTTTCTTT. Its translation is CASSYQGLTNTEAFF.

This clone was seen a few times. The gene calls are TRBV7-3 and TRBJ2-3; D is unresolved. The CDR3 totals 13 residues. Germline V lookup: CDR1 SGHTA, CDR2 FQGTGA. V dropped 6 bases and J dropped 2 bases, with 9 bases sitting between them. This chain's CDR3 is CASSLTYTDTQYF. CDR3 nucleotide sequence: TGTGCCAGCAGTCTGACATACACAGATACGCAGTATTTT.

Regarding this clone: This may be a read error, as it is one base from a much larger clone. The sample carries other DNA sequences with the same CDR3. The V call is TRBV7-9, the J call TRBJ2-7, with a weak D call TRBD2 (6 bases). V was cut by 5 bases and J by 4 bases, with 6 bases left in between. The CDR3 is made up of 11 amino acids. Germline V gives CDR1 SEHNR, CDR2 FQNEAQ (reference sequence). The chain's CDR3 is CASSGTYEQYF. In DNA, the CDR3 is TGTGCCAGCAGCGGGACTTACGAGCAGTACTTC.